The TCR beta chain under discussion was sequenced for a study of human T cells and chemical hapten exposure. Whole-study findings and limits: TCRs exceeding a frequency of 1 in 1000 stayed unchanged under DPC sensitization.

The CDR3 extends over 18 amino acids. In TCRdb, the RACE reads were re-called with MiXCR into one record per CDR3 protein. The sample lists some 400,000 distinct CDR3 sequences, approximately 4.4% occurring once. This clonotype was observed at least ten times. Its specificity is not known. Time point specified: patch test 1, 2 weeks after DPC sensitization. This sample's treatment: therapeutic diphenylcyclopropenone sensitization with weekly scalp DPC. Alopecia patients between 18 and 70 years old and suitable for DPC were used as donors. Sequencing started from total RNA isolated from unfractionated whole blood.

Sample: whole blood, taken in connection with sensitization to the hapten diphenylcyclopropenone (DPC). The genes are TRBV21-1 and TRBJ2-5; TRBD1, the D gene given by the table, was not confirmed from the DNA. TRBV21-1 is shown as a pseudogene. The TCR comes from a woman between 45 and 60 years old with alopecia areata. Some clones in this sample may be carry-over from other donors' samples. The CDR3 bases are TGTGCCAGCAGCAAAGTAAAATACGGCAGGGGTTACCAAGAGACCCAGTACTTC. Translated: CASSKVKYGRGYQETQYF.